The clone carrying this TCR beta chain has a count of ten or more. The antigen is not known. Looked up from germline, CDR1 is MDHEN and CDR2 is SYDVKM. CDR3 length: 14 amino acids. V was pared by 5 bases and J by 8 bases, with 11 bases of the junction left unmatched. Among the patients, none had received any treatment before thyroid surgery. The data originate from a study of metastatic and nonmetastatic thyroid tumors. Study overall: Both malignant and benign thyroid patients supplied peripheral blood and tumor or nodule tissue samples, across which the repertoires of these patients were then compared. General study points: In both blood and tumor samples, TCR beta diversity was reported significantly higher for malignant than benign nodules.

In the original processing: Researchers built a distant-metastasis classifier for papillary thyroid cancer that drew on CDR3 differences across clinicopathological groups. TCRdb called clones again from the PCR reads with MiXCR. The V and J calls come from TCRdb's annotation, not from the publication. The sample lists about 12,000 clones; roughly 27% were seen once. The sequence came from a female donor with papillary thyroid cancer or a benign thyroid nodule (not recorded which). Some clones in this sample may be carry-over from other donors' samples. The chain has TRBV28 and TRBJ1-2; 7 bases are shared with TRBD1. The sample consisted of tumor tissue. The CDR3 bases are TGTGCCAGCAGTCCGCCACAGGGGTCCAGAGGCTACACCTTC. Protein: CASSPPQGSRGYTF.